This T cell receptor beta chain originates from a study of identical twins. Every sampled donor was Caucasian and healthy. TCRdb itself ran the 5' RACE reads through MiXCR, one entry per CDR3 protein. The top ten clones hold about 2.7% of a sample with hundreds of thousands of distinct CDR3 sequences, more than 20% of them seen once. Germline CDR1 reads MNHEY; CDR2 reads SVGEGT. V lost 3 bases, J lost 0 bases, and 9 bases stayed unmatched. This CDR3 spans 19 amino acids. In its sample, this clonotype was seen a few times. These data were also reused for a study on T cells expressing NK-cell markers.

The sequenced sample consisted of CD4+ T cells sorted from blood. This receptor was obtained from a young woman in good health. The chain combines TRBV6-2 or TRBV6-3 with TRBJ2-1; TRBD2 aligns across 12 bases. The CDR3 DNA reads TGTGCCAGCAGTTATCGTAGGACTAGCGGGATTAGCTCCTACAATGAGCAGTTCTTC. It specifies CASSYRRTSGISSYNEQFF.